The clone carrying this T cell receptor (beta chain) was recorded a few times. The sample comes from a study of T-cell memory formation after mild COVID-19. Germline CDR1 is LNHDA and CDR2 is SQIVND (reference sequence). Losses at the gene ends were 5 bases for V and 0 bases for J; bases not matched to a gene: 7. The length of the CDR3 is 17 residues. TCRdb re-derived calls from the 5' RACE reads in MiXCR, one entry per CDR3 protein. The sample consists of 200,000 or so distinct CDR3 sequences, about a sixth of them appearing once. Sequences were obtained from PBMCs or a T cell subset sorted from them (not recorded which). The chain couples TRBV19 to TRBJ1-4; TRBD1 matches at 9 bases. The TCR originated in an adult woman who had mild COVID-19 (a few samples of this study predate the infection). Cell type and time point are not known. CDR3: CASSPRTGETTNEKLFF. The CDR3 nucleotides are TGTGCCAGTAGTCCGAGGACAGGGGAAACAACTAATGAAAAACTGTTTTTT.